This T cell receptor beta chain was profiled in a study of post-analysis software for immune sequencing data. About the research overall: Included courses were relapsing-remitting and secondary progressive multiple sclerosis; progressive-relapsing multiple sclerosis was also included.

Incorporated into the TCR beta cDNA libraries were unique molecular identifiers, which served to reduce PCR and sequencing biases. TCRdb used MiXCR to reprocess the PCR reads, holding one entry per CDR3 protein. The profile shows about 770,000 distinct CDR3 sequences, 40% to 55% of them singletons. V lost 3 bases and J lost 4; bases outside the gene matches: 9. CDR1 is LGHNA, CDR2 YSLEER, per germline. The CDR3 runs to 17 residues. Study-level results: Elevated frequency relative to controls characterized about 5 TRBV segments in patients, TRBV5-6, TRBV5-1 and TRBV20-1 among them. In multiple sclerosis, normalized Chao1 diversity was significantly below that of controls.

This clonotype was counted a few times. The antigen remains unidentified. This chain joins TRBV4-3 and TRBJ1-4, with 9 nucleotides matching TRBD1. This clonotype originated in a girl aged 10-17 years with multiple sclerosis. The specimen sequenced was blood. Written as DNA, the CDR3 is TGCGCCAGCAGCCAGGGTATGCCGGGACAGGGTAATGAAAAACTGTTTTTT. It specifies CASSQGMPGQGNEKLFF.